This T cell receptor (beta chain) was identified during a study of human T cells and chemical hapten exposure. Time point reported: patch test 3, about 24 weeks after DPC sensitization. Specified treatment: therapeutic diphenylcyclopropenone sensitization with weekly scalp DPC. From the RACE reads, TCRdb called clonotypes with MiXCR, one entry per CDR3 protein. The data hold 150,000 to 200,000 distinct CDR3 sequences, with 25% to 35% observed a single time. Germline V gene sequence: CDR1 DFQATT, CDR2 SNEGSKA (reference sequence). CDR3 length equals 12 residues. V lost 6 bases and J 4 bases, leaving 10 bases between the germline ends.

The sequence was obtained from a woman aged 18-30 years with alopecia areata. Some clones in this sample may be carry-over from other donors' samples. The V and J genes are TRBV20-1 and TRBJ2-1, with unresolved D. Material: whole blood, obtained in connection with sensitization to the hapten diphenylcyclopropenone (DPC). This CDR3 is CSAPSGYNEQFF. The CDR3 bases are TGCAGTGCCCCCTCGGGTTACAATGAGCAGTTCTTC.